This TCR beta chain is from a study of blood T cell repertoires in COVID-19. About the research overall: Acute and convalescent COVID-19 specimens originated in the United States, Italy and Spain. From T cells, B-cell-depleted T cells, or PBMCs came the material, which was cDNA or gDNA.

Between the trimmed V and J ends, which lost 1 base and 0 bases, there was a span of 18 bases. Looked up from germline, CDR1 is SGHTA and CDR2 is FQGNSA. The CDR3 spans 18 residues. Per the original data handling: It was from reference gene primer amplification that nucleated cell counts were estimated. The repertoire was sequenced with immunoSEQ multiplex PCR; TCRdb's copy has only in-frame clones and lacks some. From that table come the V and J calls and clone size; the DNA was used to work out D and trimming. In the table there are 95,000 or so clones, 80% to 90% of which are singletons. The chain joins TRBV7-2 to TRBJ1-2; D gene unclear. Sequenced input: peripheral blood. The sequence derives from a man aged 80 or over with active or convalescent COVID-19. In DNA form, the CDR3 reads TGTGCCAGCAGCTTAGTATACCTACTGACGGGATCTAACTATGGCTACACCTTC. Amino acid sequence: CASSLVYLLTGSNYGYTF.